The 21 T cell receptor beta chains listed next were all sequenced from one sample in a study of sequential checkpoint blockade in melanoma. Treatment described: randomized to nivolumab then ipilimumab (arm A) or the reverse (arm B). Method: immunoSEQ multiplex PCR; TCRdb's copy keeps in-frame clones and lacks some. The sample records about 4,000 clones, approximately 30% being singletons. This specimen consisted of tumor tissue (inferred from file names), obtained from a patient given nivolumab and ipilimumab in sequence. The receptors originated from a human donor with melanoma.

The chain carries TRBV29-1 and TRBJ1-1; D gene unclear. The CDR3 sequence is 13 residues long. CDR1 and CDR2 from the germline V gene are SQVTM and ANQGSEA. Trimming removed 3 bases at V and 1 base at J, with 9 bases between. The CDR3 coding sequence is TGCAGCGTTGATGGAGTTGGGAACACTGAAGCTTTCTTT. It translates to CSVDGVGNTEAFF.

The chain employs TRBV11-3 and TRBJ1-2; D might be TRBD1 (5 bases). The CDR3 has 14 amino acids. Trimming took off 5 bases at V and 4 bases at J, with 14 bases between the two ends. Germline V gives CDR1 SGHNT, CDR2 YENEEA. This CDR3 is CASSMQAGSYGYTF. The CDR3 nucleotides read TGTGCCAGCAGCATGCAGGCAGGGTCCTATGGCTACACCTTC.

V and J are TRBV19 and TRBJ2-7, with 8 bases aligning to TRBD2. Germline values: CDR1 LNHDA, CDR2 SQIVND (reference sequence). V shed 6 bases and J 2 bases; nucleotides not matched to a gene: 6. The CDR3 is 14 amino acids. CDR3 region: CASRTSASTYEQYF. The DNA of the CDR3 is TGTGCCAGTAGGACTAGCGCCAGTACCTACGAGCAGTACTTC.

The chain employs TRBV9 and TRBJ1-5; weak D call: TRBD1 (6 bases). The CDR3 length is 14 residues. Germline values: CDR1 SGDLS, CDR2 YYNGEE. Trimming cost V 0 bases and J 6 bases, with 10 bases left between them. The CDR3 coding sequence is TGTGCCAGCAGCGTAGGACAGGCTGGTCAGCCCCAGCATTTT. It encodes CASSVGQAGQPQHF.

V is TRBV30 and J is TRBJ2-2; no clear D gene. The germline gives CDR1 GTSNPN, CDR2 SVGIG (reference sequence). V was shortened by 2 bases and J by 2 bases, with 12 bases between the two germline ends. There are 15 residues in the CDR3. The CDR3 sequence is CAWSPRTRNTGELFF. CDR3 coding DNA: TGTGCCTGGAGTCCTCGGACCCGTAACACCGGGGAGCTGTTTTTT.

In its sample, this clone ranks as medium-sized. This chain connects TRBV6-8 to TRBJ2-7, with 8 bases fitting TRBD2. After removal of 2 bases from V and 2 bases from J, the junction contained 5 bases not matched to a gene. Germline CDR1 and CDR2: MNHGY and SAAAGT. The CDR3 consists of 15 residues. DNA of the CDR3: TGTGCCAGCAGTTACGATGGGACTAGTCCCTACGAGCAGTACTTC. Its translation is CASSYDGTSPYEQYF.

The chain joins TRBV6-4 to TRBJ2-3; D is possibly TRBD1 (6 bases). The CDR3 contains 13 residues. CDR1 and CDR2 (germline): MRHNA, SNTAGT. V lost 5 bases and J 0 bases, leaving 6 bases between the germline ends. The CDR3 reads CASSQGSTDTQYF. CDR3 DNA sequence: TGTGCCAGCAGTCAGGGGAGCACAGATACGCAGTATTTT.

Only a few counts were recorded for this clone. This chain joins TRBV6-8 and TRBJ2-7; 9 nucleotides agree with TRBD2. Germline V gives CDR1 MNHGY, CDR2 SAAAGT. Trimming removed 1 base from V and 3 bases from J; junction bases left unmatched: 4. CDR3 length: 15 amino acids. Here the CDR3 DNA reads TGTGCCAGCAGTTACTTGGGACTAGCAGGCTACGAGCAGTACTTC. Amino acids: CASSYLGLAGYEQYF.

The J gene is TRBJ2-2, the V gene TRBV10-2, with D perhaps assigned TRBD1 or TRBD2 (5 bases each). Germline CDR1 is WSHSY and CDR2 is SAAADI. CDR3 length equals 14 residues. Trimming left V 8 bases short and J 1 base short, with 11 bases between. CDR3 coding DNA: TGCGCCAGCGGTGGGACCGGGAACACCGGGGAGCTGTTTTTT. It encodes CASGGTGNTGELFF.

V and J are TRBV19 and TRBJ1-1, with a possible D match to TRBD1 (5 bases). This CDR3 is built from 14 residues. CDR1 LNHDA and CDR2 SQIVND come from the germline V gene (reference sequence). The ends were cut back, 0 bases at V and 4 bases at J, with 9 bases in the middle. The CDR3 region has the DNA TGTGCCAGTAGTATAGATCGGAGGGGCACTGAAGCTTTCTTT. Residues: CASSIDRRGTEAFF.

There are a few counts of this clone. This sequence joins TRBV10-3 and TRBJ1-2; D might be TRBD1 (5 bases). The CDR3 runs to 16 residues. Looked up from germline, CDR1 is ENHRY and CDR2 is SYGVKD. V dropped 3 bases and J dropped 3 bases, with 17 bases sitting between them. The CDR3 DNA is TGTGCCATCAGTGACCCAGCTGAGGGGAACTACTATGGCTACACCTTC. It yields the protein CAISDPAEGNYYGYTF.

Within the sample, this clone is medium-sized. J is TRBJ2-1 and V is TRBV12-5; tentatively, D is TRBD1 (6 bases). The CDR3 is 12 residues long. Looked up from germline, CDR1 is LGHNT and CDR2 is FRNRAP. The CDR3 loop reads CATGHNYNEQFF. CDR3 DNA sequence: TGTGCCACGGGACATAACTACAATGAGCAGTTCTTC.

V usage is TRBV18 and J usage is TRBJ2-3, with 10 bases matching TRBD2. Trimming took 6 bases from V and 2 from J; bases not matched to a gene: 11. Germline assignment: CDR1 KGHSH and CDR2 LQKENI. This CDR3 contains 17 residues. In DNA form, the CDR3 reads TGTGCCAGCTCCCCGACTAGCGGGTTGGAAATCACAGATACGCAGTATTTT. It is translated as CASSPTSGLEITDTQYF.

V gene TRBV14 combines with J gene TRBJ2-3; 10 bases map to TRBD1. The CDR3 has 17 residues. After removal of 3 bases from V and 6 bases from J, the junction contained 12 bases not matched to a gene. Germline V gene lookup returns CDR1 SGHDN and CDR2 FVKESK. The CDR3: CASSQQQDRGIRDTQYF. The CDR3 DNA follows: TGTGCCAGCAGCCAGCAACAGGACAGGGGGATTCGGGATACGCAGTATTTT.

The chain employs TRBV10-2 and TRBJ1-1, with D tentatively TRBD1 (5 bases). The V end was cut by 3 bases, the J end by 4 bases, with 15 bases between. The CDR3 has 15 residues. Germline lookup yields CDR1 WSHSY and CDR2 SAAADI. This CDR3 reads CASSDIRAGGTEAFF. The CDR3 region has the DNA TGCGCCAGCAGTGATATCAGGGCGGGAGGCACTGAAGCTTTCTTT.

The CDR3, as DNA: TGTGCCAGTAGTATAGATCTATTTGGGGATTTGGGATACAATGAGCAGTTCTTC. Protein sequence: CASSIDLFGDLGYNEQFF. This sequence joins TRBV19 and TRBJ2-1; no clear D. Germline V gives CDR1 LNHDA, CDR2 SQIVND (reference sequence). CDR3 length equals 18 residues. Deletions cut 0 bases from V and 4 bases from J, with 19 bases between.

This clone was found a few times. J is TRBJ1-1 and V is TRBV9, with TRBD1 as a possible D gene (5 bases). Germline V lookup: CDR1 SGDLS, CDR2 YYNGEE. Trimming took 3 bases from V and 2 from J, leaving 29 bases between them. CDR3 size: 20 residues. This CDR3 is CASSEPDTDSGSGGNTEAFF. The CDR3 coding sequence is TGTGCCAGCAGCGAGCCCGACACAGACAGTGGGTCAGGAGGCAACACTGAAGCTTTCTTT.

This clone was observed a few times. This chain uses TRBV7-5 with TRBJ2-1; the table's D call, TRBD2, was not checked against the DNA. TRBV7-5 represents a pseudogene. The CDR3 is 17 amino acids. The CDR3 bases are TGTGCCAGCAGCAAGTCTAGCGGGAGCTTTGCGGCCAATGAGCAGTTCTTC. Translating gives CASSKSSGSFAANEQFF.

V is TRBV11-3 and J is TRBJ2-3; no clear D. With 1 base removed from V and 6 bases from J, the gap between germline ends came to 17 bases. Germline CDR1 is SGHNT and CDR2 is YENEEA. This CDR3 spans 16 amino acids. CDR3 in amino acids: CASSLGWERQRDTQYF. The DNA of the CDR3 is TGTGCCAGCAGCTTAGGATGGGAACGTCAAAGGGATACGCAGTATTTT.

This clone qualifies as medium-sized. This CDR3 reads CASLPHITVTEAFF. The CDR3 bases are TGTGCCAGCTTGCCACATATAACCGTCACTGAAGCTTTCTTT. The V and J genes are TRBV11-3 and TRBJ1-1; D unclear. This CDR3 contains 14 residues. Germline values: CDR1 SGHNT, CDR2 YENEEA. V was clipped by 8 bases and J by 4 bases, with 17 bases between them.

This clone was counted between two and nine times. This chain uses TRBV6-8 with TRBJ2-7; TRBD2 matches 10 bases. Germline lookup yields CDR1 MNHGY and CDR2 SAAAGT. The trim removed 4 bases at V and 1 base at J, leaving 7 bases unmatched. The CDR3 has 16 amino acids. The DNA of the CDR3 is TGTGCCAGCAGTTCCCCGAGCGGGAGGGCTTCCTACGAGCAGTACTTC. It yields the protein CASSSPSGRASYEQYF.